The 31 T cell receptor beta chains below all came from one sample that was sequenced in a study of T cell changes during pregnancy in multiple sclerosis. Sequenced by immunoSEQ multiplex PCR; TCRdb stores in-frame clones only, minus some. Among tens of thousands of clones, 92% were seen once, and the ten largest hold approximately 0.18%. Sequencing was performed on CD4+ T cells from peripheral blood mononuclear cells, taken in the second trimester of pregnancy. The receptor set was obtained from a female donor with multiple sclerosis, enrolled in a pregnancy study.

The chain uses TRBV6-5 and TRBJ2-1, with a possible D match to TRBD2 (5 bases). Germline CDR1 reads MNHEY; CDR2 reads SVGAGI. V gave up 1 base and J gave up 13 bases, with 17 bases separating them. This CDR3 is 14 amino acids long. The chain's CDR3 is CASSYFGLPRVQFF. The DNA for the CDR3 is TGTGCCAGCAGTTACTTCGGACTGCCCCGGGTCCAGTTCTTC.

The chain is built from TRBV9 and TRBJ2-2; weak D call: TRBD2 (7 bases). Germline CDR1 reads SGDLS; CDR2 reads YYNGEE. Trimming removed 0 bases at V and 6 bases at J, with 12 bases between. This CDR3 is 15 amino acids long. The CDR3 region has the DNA TGTGCCAGCAGCGTAGAGGGGGGGAGGGCCGGGGAGCTGTTTTTT. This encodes CASSVEGGRAGELFF.

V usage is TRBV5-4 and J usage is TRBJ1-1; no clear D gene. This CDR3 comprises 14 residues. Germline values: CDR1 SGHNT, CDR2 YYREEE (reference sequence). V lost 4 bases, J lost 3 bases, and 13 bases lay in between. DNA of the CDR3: TGTGCCAGCAGCGTCCTTCCCGCGGACACTGAAGCTTTCTTT. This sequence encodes CASSVLPADTEAFF.

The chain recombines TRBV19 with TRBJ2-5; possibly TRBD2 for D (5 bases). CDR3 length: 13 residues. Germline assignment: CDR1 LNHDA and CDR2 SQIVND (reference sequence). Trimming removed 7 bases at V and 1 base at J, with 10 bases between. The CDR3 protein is CASTPEGQETQYF. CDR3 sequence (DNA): TGTGCCAGTACCCCCGAGGGCCAAGAGACCCAGTACTTC. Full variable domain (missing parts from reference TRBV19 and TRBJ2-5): DGGITQSPKYLFRKEGQNVTLSCEQNLNHDAMYWYRQDPGQGLRLIYYSQIVNDFQKGDIAEGYSVSREKKESFPLTVTSAQKNPTAFYLCASTPEGQETQYFGPGTRLLVL.

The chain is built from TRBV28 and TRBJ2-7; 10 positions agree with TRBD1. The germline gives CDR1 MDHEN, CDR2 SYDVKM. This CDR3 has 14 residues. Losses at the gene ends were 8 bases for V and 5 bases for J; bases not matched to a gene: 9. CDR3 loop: CASLEGTGDHEQYF. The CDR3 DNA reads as TGTGCCAGCTTGGAAGGGACAGGGGACCACGAGCAGTACTTC.

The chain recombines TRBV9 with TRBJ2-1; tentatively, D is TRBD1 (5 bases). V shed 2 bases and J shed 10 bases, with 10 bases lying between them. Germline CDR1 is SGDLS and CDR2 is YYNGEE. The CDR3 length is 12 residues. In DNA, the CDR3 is TGTGCCAGCAGCGTTACAGGCCAAGAGCAGTTCTTC. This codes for CASSVTGQEQFF.

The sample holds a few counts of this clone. The CDR3 region is CASSQVDILSYNEQFF. CDR3 sequence (DNA): TGCGCCAGCAGCCAAGTCGACATACTCTCCTACAATGAGCAGTTCTTC. The J gene is TRBJ2-1, the V gene TRBV4-1; D is unresolved. This CDR3 spans 16 amino acids. V lost 1 base, J lost 0 bases, and 10 bases lay in between. Germline V lookup: CDR1 MGHRA, CDR2 YSYEKL.

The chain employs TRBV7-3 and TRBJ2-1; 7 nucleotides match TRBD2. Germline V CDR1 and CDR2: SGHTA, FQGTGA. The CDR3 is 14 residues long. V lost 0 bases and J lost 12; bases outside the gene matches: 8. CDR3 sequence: CASSLTIGGTGQFF. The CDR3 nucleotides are TGTGCCAGCAGCTTAACGATCGGGGGGACGGGGCAGTTCTTC.

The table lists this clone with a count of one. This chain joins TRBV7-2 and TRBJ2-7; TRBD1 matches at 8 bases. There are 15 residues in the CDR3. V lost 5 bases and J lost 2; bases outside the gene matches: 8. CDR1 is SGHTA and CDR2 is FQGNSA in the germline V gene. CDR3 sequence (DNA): TGTGCCAGCAGCCCACGGACAGGGAGAGCCTACGAGCAGTACTTC. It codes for CASSPRTGRAYEQYF.

DNA of the CDR3: TGTGCCTGGAGTGTACTCTCCGGGTACCAAGAGACCCAGTACTTC. Translation: CAWSVLSGYQETQYF. This chain joins TRBV30 and TRBJ2-5; D gene ambiguous. This CDR3 is built from 15 residues. The germline V gene has CDR1 GTSNPN and CDR2 SVGIG (reference sequence). Trimming pared 0 bases from V and 0 bases from J, leaving 11 bases between.

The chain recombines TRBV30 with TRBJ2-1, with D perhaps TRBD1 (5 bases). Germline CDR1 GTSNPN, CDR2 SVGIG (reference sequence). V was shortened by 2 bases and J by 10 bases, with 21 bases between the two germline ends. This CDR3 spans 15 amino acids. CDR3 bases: TGTGCCTGGAGTACCCGTCGTGGGGCTGATGGGGAGCAGTTCTTC. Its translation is CAWSTRRGADGEQFF.

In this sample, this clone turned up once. The CDR3 is CASSYIAGGYTGELFF. The CDR3 DNA follows: TGTGCCAGCAGTTACATAGCGGGAGGATACACCGGGGAGCTGTTTTTT. This chain links TRBV6-5 with TRBJ2-2, with 10 bases aligning to TRBD2. V was pared by 2 bases and J by 3 bases, with 3 bases of the junction left unmatched. CDR1 and CDR2 (germline): MNHEY, SVGAGI. The CDR3 is 16 amino acids.

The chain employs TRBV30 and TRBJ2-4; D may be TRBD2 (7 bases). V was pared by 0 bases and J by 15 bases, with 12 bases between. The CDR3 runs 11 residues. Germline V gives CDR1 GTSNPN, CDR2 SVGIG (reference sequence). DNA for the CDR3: TGTGCCTGGAGTGTTGGGGGGGCTTCGTACTTC. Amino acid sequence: CAWSVGGASYF.

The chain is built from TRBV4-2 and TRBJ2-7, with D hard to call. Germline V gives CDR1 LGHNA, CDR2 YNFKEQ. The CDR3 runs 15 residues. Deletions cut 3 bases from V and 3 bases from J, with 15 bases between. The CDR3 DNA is TGTGCCAGCAGCCAGATCAGCACGCTAGACTACGAGCAGTACTTC. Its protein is CASSQISTLDYEQYF.

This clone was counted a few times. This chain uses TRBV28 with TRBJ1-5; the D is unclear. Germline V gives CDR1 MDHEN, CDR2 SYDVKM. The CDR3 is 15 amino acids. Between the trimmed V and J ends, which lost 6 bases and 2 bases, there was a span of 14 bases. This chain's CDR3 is CASSLPGGGNQPQHF. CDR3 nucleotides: TGTGCCAGCAGCTTACCCGGAGGAGGCAATCAGCCCCAGCATTTT. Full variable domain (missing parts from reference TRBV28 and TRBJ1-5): DVKVTQSSRYLVKRTGEKVFLECVQDMDHENMFWYRQDPGLGLRLIYFSYDVKMKEKGDIPEGYSVSREKKERFSLILESASTNQTSMYLCASSLPGGGNQPQHFGDGTRLSIL.

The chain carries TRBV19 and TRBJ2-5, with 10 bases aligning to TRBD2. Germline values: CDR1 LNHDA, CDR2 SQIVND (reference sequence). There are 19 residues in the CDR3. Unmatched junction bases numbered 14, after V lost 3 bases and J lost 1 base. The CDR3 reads CASSIPHSGTSAIQETQYF. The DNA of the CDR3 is TGTGCCAGTAGTATCCCTCATTCGGGGACTAGCGCCATCCAAGAGACCCAGTACTTC.

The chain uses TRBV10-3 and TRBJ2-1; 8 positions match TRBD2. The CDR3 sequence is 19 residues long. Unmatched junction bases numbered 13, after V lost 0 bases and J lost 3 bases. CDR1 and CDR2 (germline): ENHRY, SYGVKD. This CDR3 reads CAISESAPSSSGLYNEQFF. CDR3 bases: TGTGCCATCAGTGAGTCTGCTCCCTCTTCTAGCGGGCTCTACAATGAGCAGTTCTTC.

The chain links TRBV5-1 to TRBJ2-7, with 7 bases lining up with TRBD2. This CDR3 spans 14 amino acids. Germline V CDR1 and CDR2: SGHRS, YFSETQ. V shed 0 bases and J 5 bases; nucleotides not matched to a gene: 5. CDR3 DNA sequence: TGCGCCAGCAGCTTGGTTGGGCTAGCGGACGAGCAGTACTTC. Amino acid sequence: CASSLVGLADEQYF.

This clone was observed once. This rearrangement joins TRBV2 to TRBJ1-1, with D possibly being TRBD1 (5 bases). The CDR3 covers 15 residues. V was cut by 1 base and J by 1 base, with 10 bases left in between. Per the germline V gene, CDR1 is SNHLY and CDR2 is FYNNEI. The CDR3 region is CASSEDTGANTEAFF. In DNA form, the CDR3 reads TGTGCCAGCAGTGAAGATACAGGCGCGAACACTGAAGCTTTCTTT.

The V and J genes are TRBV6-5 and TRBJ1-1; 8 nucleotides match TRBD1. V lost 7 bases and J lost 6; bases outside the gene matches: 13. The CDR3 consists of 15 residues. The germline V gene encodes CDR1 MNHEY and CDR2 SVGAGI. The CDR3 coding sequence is TGTGCCAGCAAAATGACAGGGGTAGATAGCGCTGAAGCTTTCTTT. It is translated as CASKMTGVDSAEAFF.

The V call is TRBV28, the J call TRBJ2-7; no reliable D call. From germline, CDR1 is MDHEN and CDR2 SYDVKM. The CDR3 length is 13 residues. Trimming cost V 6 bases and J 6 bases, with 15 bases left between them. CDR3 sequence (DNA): TGTGCCAGCAGGCCGCATGAATCCGGCGAGCAGTACTTC. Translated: CASRPHESGEQYF.

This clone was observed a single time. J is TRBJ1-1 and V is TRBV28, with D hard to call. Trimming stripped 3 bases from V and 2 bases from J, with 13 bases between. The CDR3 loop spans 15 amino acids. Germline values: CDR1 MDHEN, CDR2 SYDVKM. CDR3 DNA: TGTGCCAGCAGTTTGTGGGCAAACCGTAACACTGAAGCTTTCTTT. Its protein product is CASSLWANRNTEAFF.

The CDR3 DNA is TGTGCCAGCAGTGGCAGGGGAGTGGTGAATGAGCAGTTCTTC. Translated, it gives CASSGRGVVNEQFF. The chain links TRBV6-1 to TRBJ2-1; tentatively, D is TRBD1 (6 bases). Trimming cost V 4 bases and J 7 bases, with 14 bases left between them. Germline loops: CDR1 MNHNS, CDR2 SASEGT. The CDR3 length is 14 residues.

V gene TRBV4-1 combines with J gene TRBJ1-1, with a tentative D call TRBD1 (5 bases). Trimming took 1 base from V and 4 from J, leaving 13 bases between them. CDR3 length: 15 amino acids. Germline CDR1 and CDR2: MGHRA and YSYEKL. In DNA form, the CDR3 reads TGCGCCAGCAGCCAAGCCTATGGGGGGTTCACTGAAGCTTTCTTT. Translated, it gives CASSQAYGGFTEAFF.

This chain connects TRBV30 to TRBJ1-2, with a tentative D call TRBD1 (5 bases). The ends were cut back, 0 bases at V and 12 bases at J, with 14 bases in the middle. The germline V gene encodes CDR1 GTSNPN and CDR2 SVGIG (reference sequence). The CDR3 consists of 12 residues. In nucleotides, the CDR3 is TGTGCCTGGAGTGTCCTGGAGGGGAGGGACACCTTC. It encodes CAWSVLEGRDTF.

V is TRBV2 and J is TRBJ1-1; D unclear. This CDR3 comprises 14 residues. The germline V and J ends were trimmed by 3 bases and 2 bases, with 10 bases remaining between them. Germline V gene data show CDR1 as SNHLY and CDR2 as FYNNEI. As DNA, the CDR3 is TGTGCCAGCAGTGACATGGCTTATAACACTGAAGCTTTCTTT. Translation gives CASSDMAYNTEAFF.

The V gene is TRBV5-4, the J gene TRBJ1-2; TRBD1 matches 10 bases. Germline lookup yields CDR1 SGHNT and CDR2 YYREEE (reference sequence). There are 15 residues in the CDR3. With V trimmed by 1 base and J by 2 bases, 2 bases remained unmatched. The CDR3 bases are TGTGCCAGCAGCTTGATGGGACAGGGGAACTATGGCTACACCTTC. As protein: CASSLMGQGNYGYTF.

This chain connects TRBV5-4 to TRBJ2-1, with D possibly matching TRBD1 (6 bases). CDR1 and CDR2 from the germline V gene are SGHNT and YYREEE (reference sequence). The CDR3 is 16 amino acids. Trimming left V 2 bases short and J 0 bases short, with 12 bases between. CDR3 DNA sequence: TGTGCCAGCAGCTTAAACAGGGTAAGCTCCTACAATGAGCAGTTCTTC. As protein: CASSLNRVSSYNEQFF.

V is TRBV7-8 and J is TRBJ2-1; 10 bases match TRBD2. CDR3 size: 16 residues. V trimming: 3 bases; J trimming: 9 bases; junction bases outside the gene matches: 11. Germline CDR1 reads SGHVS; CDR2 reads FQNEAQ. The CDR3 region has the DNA TGTGCCAGCAGCTTGCCTACTAGCGGGAATACGGGTGAGCAGTTCTTC. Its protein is CASSLPTSGNTGEQFF.

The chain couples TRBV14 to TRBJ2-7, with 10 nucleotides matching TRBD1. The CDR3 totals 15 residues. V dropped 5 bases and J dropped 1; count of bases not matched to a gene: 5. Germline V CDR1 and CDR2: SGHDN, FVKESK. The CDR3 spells CASSRGQGESYEQYF. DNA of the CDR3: TGTGCCAGCAGCAGAGGACAGGGGGAATCCTACGAGCAGTACTTC. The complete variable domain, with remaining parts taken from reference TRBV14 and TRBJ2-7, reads EAGVTQFPSHSVIEKGQTVTLRCDPISGHDNLYWYRRVMGKEIKFLLHFVKESKQDESGMPNNRFLAERTGGTYSTLKVQPAELEDSGVYFCASSRGQGESYEQYFGPGTRLTVT.

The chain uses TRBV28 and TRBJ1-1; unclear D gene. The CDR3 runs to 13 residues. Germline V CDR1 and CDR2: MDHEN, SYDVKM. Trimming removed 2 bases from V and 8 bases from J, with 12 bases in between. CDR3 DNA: TGTGCCAGCAGTTTACTGGGTACTAGGGAAGCTTTCTTT. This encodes CASSLLGTREAFF.